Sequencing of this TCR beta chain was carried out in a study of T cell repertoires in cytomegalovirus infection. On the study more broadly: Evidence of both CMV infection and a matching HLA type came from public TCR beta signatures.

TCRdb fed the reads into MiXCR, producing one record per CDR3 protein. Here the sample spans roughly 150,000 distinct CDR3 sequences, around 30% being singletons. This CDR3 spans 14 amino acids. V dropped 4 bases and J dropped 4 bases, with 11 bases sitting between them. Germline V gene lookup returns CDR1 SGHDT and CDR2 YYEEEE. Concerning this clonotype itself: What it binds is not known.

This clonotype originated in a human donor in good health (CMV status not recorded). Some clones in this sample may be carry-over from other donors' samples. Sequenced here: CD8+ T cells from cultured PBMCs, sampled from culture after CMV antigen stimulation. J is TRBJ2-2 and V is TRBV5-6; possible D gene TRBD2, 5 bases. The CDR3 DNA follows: TGTGCCAGCAGCCTACACGGACTCACCGGGGAGCTGTTTTTT. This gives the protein CASSLHGLTGELFF.